This T cell receptor beta chain is drawn from a study of T cell repertoires in cytomegalovirus infection (dated by TCRdb to between 2019 and 2020). Regarding the research as a whole: Donor HLA type was relevant to the analysis, because carriage of CMV infection together with the matching HLA type was indicated by public TCR beta signatures.

Reads for this sample came from an Illumina HiSeq 1500. Clones were called with MiXCR by TCRdb after fastp trimmed the public reads at Q25, and only in-frame beta chains were retained. Each CDR3 protein appears once, grouped with its most common genes and DNA. The sample table contains 150,000 to 200,000 distinct CDR3 sequences; only one count was recorded for over 13% of them. Of the sample, roughly 30% falls within the top ten clones. On the study overall, not on this receptor specifically: The ex vivo response was dominated by HLA-C-restricted CMV-specific TCR beta clonotypes, which also provided the single most frequent clonotype in two of eight donors. In both this cohort and an independent approximately 350-donor cohort, the cumulative frequency of public TCR beta family members distinguished carriers of CMV infection plus the relevant HLA type.

At least ten counts were recorded for this clonotype. Its antigen is not yet known. Base quality data are lacking; no much larger clone is found one base away. The CDR3 numbers 15 residues from cysteine through phenylalanine. Only the CDR3 part of the read is kept: 45 bases, read in frame from the first base. In the germline V gene (reference sequence), CDR1 corresponds to MNHEY and CDR2 to SMNVEV. V is cut by 6 bases and J by 7 bases, and the space between the germline ends is 19 bases. This receptor chain uses TRBV27 and TRBJ1-3, with a weak D call of TRBD1 (5 bases match). Material: PBMCs. This sequence originates from a human donor in good health (CMV status not recorded). Some clones in this sample may be carry-over from other donors' samples. In nucleotides, the sequence is TGTGCCAGCAGAACTGGGGACGGGAGGCGGAACACCATATATTTT. Translation gives CASRTGDGRRNTIYF.